The entry below gives a single T cell receptor (beta chain) sequence along with its context. This CDR3 comprises 16 residues. V was clipped by 5 bases and J by 8 bases; unmatched bases: 15. CDR1 and CDR2 (germline): MDHEN, SYDVKM. In the authors' methods: For nucleated cells, counts were estimated from reference gene primer amplification. Profiled with immunoSEQ multiplex PCR; TCRdb holds only in-frame clones, not every one. The V and J calls and the clone size are those of that table, but D and trimming were determined from the DNA. Of about 72,000 clones listed, 85% to 90% were seen once; the top ten hold 11%. The entry originates in a study of blood T cell repertoires in COVID-19. Study information: The United States, Italy and Spain provided the acute and convalescent COVID-19 samples. Sample material is recorded as cDNA or gDNA derived from T cells, B-cell-depleted T cells, or PBMCs.

The chain carries TRBV28 and TRBJ2-1; TRBD2 agrees at 7 bases. Sequenced input: peripheral blood. This TCR derives from a man aged 70 or older with active or convalescent COVID-19. CDR3 DNA sequence: TGTGCCAGCAGTCCTGCTAGCGGTGGCATTCTCGATGAGCAGTTCTTC. This translates into CASSPASGGILDEQFF. Filled out from reference TRBV28 and TRBJ2-1, the complete variable domain reads DVKVTQSSRYLVKRTGEKVFLECVQDMDHENMFWYRQDPGLGLRLIYFSYDVKMKEKGDIPEGYSVSREKKERFSLILESASTNQTSMYLCASSPASGGILDEQFFGPGTRLTVL.